Each of the 4 T cell receptor beta chains below was sequenced from the same sample in a study of T-cell reconstitution after alpha-beta-depleted transplantation in children. The TCRbeta library was prepared with unique molecular identifiers. One entry per CDR3 protein, called by TCRdb with MiXCR from the PCR reads. Of around 200,000 distinct CDR3 sequences listed, around a sixth are singletons. Source: PBMCs, mostly from graft donor cells, taken 360 days after TCRalphabeta/CD19-depleted stem cell transplant. Receptor source: a male patient aged 2 to 10 who had a stem cell transplant for acute lymphoblastic leukemia, so the T cells may come from the graft donor.

The gene calls are TRBV20-1 and TRBJ2-5; D not certain. Germline loops: CDR1 DFQATT, CDR2 SNEGSKA (reference sequence). This CDR3 contains 11 residues. With 0 bases removed from V and 5 bases from J, the gap between germline ends came to 4 bases. CDR3 residues: CSARDRETQYF. Written as DNA, the CDR3 is TGCAGTGCTAGAGATAGGGAGACCCAGTACTTC.

This clonotype was observed a handful of times. The chain recombines TRBV10-3 with TRBJ2-1; possible D gene TRBD2, 5 bases. The V gene lost 8 bases and the J gene lost 14 bases, with 19 bases spanning the gap. Per the germline V gene, CDR1 is ENHRY and CDR2 is SYGVKD. The CDR3 has 12 amino acids. The CDR3 bases are TGTGCCATCCAGGACTCCTCCCGTGGGGAGTTCTTC. This codes for CAIQDSSRGEFF.

This clonotype occurred a few times. This chain uses TRBV5-1 with TRBJ1-1; D remains ambiguous. V lost 0 bases and J lost 0, with 12 bases in between. Looked up from germline, CDR1 is SGHRS and CDR2 is YFSETQ. The CDR3 runs to 16 residues. Here the CDR3 reads CASSLGPGGLNTEAFF. Written as DNA, the CDR3 is TGCGCCAGCAGCTTGGGCCCCGGAGGGCTGAACACTGAAGCTTTCTTT.

The rearrangement links TRBV29-1 to TRBJ1-1; TRBD1 is a possible D gene (5 bases). V lost 4 bases and J 0 bases, leaving 15 bases between the germline ends. This CDR3 comprises 15 residues. Germline V gene data show CDR1 as SQVTM and CDR2 as ANQGSEA. DNA of the CDR3: TGCAGCGTTGTCCTGACGAGGGGCCTGAACACTGAAGCTTTCTTT. This codes for CSVVLTRGLNTEAFF.